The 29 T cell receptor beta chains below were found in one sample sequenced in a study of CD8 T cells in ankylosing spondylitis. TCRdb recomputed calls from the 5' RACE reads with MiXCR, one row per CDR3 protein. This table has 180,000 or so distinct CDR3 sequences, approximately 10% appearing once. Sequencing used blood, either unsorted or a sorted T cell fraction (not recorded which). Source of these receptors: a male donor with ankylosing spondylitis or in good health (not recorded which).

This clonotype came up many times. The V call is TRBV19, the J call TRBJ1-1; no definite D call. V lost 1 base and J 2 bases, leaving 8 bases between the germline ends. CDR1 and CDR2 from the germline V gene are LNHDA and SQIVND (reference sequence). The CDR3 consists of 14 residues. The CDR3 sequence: CASSIGSGNTEAFF. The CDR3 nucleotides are TGTGCCAGTAGTATAGGATCCGGTAACACTGAAGCTTTCTTT.

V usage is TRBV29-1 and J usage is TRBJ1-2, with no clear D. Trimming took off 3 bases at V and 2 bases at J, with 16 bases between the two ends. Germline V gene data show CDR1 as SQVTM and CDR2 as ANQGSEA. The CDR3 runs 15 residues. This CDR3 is CSVDPAGLGNYGYTF. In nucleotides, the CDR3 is TGCAGCGTTGATCCAGCAGGCCTTGGGAACTATGGCTACACCTTC.

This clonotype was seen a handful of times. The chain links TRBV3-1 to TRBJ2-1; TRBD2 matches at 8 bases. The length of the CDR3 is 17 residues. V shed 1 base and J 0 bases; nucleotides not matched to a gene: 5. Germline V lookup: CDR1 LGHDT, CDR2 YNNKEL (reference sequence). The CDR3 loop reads CASSQVVAGGSYNEQFF. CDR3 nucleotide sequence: TGTGCCAGCAGCCAAGTTGTGGCGGGAGGCTCCTACAATGAGCAGTTCTTC.

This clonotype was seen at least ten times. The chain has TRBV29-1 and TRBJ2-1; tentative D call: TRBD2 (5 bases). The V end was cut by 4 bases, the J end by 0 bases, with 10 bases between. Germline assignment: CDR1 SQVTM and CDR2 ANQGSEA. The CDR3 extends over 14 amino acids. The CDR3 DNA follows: TGCAGCGTTGTATTAGGGAGCTCCTACAATGAGCAGTTCTTC. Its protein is CSVVLGSSYNEQFF.

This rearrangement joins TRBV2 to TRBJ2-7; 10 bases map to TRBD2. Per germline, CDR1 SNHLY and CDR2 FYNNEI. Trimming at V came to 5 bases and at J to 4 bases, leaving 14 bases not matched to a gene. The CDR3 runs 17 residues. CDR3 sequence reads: CASSSLLASGSGYEQYF. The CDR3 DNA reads TGTGCCAGCAGTTCTCTTCTCGCTAGCGGGAGTGGTTACGAGCAGTACTTC. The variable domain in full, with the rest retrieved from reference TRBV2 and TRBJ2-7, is EPEVTQTPSHQVTQMGQEVILRCVPISNHLYFYWYRQILGQKVEFLVSFYNNEISEKSEIFDDQFSVERPDGSNFTLKIRSTKLEDSAMYFCASSSLLASGSGYEQYFGPGTRLTVT.

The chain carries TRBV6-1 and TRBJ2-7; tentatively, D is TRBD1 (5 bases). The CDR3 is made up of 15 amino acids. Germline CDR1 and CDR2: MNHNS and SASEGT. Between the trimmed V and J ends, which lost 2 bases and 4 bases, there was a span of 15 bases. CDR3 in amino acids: CASSENIGAGYEQYF. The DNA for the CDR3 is TGTGCCAGCAGTGAAAATATAGGGGCAGGATACGAGCAGTACTTC.

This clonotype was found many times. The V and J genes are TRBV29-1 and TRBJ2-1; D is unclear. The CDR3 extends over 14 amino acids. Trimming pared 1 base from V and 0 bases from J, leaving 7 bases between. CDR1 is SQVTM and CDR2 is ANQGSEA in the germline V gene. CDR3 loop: CSVEASGSYNEQFF. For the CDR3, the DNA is TGCAGCGTTGAAGCCTCAGGCTCCTACAATGAGCAGTTCTTC.

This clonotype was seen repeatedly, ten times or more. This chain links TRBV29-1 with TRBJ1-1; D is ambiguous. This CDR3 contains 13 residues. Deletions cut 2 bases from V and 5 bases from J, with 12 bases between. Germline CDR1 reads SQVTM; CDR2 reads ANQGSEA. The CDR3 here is CSVERSRGTEAFF. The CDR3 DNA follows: TGCAGCGTTGAAAGATCGCGTGGGACTGAAGCTTTCTTT.

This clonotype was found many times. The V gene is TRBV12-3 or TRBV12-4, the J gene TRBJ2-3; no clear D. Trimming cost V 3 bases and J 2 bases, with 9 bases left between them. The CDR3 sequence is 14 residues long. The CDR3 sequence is CASSLFVPTDTQYF. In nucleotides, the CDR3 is TGTGCCAGCAGTTTGTTCGTACCCACAGATACGCAGTATTTT.

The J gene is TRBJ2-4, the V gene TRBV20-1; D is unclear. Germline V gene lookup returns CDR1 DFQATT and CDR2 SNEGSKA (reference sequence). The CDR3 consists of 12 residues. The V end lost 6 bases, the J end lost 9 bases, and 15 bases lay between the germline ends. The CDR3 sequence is CSAQVESSIQYF. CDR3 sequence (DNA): TGCAGTGCCCAAGTTGAATCGAGCATTCAGTACTTC.

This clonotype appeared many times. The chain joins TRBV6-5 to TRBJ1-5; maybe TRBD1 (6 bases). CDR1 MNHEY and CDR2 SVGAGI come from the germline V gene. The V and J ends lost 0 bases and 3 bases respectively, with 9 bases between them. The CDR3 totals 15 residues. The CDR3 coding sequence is TGTGCCAGCAGTTACTCGGGGGCCGTCAATCAGCCCCAGCATTTT. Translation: CASSYSGAVNQPQHF.

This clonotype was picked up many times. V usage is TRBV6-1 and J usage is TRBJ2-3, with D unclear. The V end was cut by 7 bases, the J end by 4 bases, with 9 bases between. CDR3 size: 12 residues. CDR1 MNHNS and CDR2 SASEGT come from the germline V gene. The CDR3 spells CASTHPPDTQYF. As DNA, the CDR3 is TGTGCCAGCACCCATCCCCCAGATACGCAGTATTTT.

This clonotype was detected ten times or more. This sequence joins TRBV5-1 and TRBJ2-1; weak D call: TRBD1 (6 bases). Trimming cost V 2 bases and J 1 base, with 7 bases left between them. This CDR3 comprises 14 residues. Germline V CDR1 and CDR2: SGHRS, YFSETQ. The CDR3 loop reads CASSFRGSYNEQFF. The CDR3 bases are TGCGCCAGCAGCTTCAGGGGTTCCTACAATGAGCAGTTCTTC. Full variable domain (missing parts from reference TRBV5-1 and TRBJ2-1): KAGVTQTPRYLIKTRGQQVTLSCSPISGHRSVSWYQQTPGQGLQFLFEYFSETQRNKGNFPGRFSGRQFSNSRSEMNVSTLELGDSALYLCASSFRGSYNEQFFGPGTRLTVL.

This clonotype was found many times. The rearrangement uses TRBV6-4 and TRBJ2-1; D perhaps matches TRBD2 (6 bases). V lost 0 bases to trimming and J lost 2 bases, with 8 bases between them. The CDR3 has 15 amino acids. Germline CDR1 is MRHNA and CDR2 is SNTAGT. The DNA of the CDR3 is TGTGCCAGCAGTGACTCTGGCGGGGCCTACAATGAGCAGTTCTTC. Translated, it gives CASSDSGGAYNEQFF.

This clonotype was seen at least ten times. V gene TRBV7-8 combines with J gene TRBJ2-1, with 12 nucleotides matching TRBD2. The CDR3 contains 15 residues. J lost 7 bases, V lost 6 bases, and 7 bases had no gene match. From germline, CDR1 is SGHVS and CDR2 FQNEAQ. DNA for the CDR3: TGTGCCAGCAGACCGGGGACTAGCGGGTTAAATGAGCAGTTCTTC. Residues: CASRPGTSGLNEQFF.

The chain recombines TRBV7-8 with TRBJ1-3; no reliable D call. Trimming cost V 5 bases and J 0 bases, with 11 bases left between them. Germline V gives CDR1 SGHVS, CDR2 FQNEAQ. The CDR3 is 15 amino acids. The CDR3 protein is CASSLTLNSGNTIYF. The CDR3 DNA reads TGTGCCAGCAGCCTGACACTGAACTCTGGAAACACCATATATTTT. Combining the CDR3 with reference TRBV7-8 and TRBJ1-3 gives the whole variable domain GAGVSQSPRYKVAKRGQDVALRCDPISGHVSLFWYQQALGQGPEFLTYFQNEAQLDKSGLPSDRFFAERPEGSVSTLKIQRTQQEDSAVYLCASSLTLNSGNTIYFGEGSWLTVV.

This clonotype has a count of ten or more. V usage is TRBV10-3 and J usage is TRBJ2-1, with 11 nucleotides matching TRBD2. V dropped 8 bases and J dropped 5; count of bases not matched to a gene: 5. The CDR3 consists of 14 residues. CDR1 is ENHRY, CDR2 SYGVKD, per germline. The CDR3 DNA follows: TGTGCCATCGCCCTAGCGGGGGGAGACAATGAGCAGTTCTTC. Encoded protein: CAIALAGGDNEQFF.

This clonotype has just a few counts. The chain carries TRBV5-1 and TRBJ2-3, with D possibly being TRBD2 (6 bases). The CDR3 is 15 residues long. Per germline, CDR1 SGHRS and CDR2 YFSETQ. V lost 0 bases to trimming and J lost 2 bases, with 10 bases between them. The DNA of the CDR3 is TGCGCCAGCAGCTTGGAAGGGAGGTTCACAGATACGCAGTATTTT. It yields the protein CASSLEGRFTDTQYF.

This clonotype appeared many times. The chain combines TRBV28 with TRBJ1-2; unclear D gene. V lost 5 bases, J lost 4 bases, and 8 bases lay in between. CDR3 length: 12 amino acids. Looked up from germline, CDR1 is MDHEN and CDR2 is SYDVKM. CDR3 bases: TGTGCCAGCAGTCCTCTCCGCTATGGCTACACCTTC. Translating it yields CASSPLRYGYTF.

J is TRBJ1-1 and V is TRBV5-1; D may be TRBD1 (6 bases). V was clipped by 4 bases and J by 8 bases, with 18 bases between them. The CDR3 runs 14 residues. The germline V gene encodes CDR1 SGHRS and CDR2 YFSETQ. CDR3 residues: CASSPGGRVTEAFF. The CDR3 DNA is TGCGCCAGCAGCCCGGGGGGGCGCGTGACCGAAGCTTTCTTT. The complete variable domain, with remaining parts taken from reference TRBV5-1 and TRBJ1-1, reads KAGVTQTPRYLIKTRGQQVTLSCSPISGHRSVSWYQQTPGQGLQFLFEYFSETQRNKGNFPGRFSGRQFSNSRSEMNVSTLELGDSALYLCASSPGGRVTEAFFGQGTRLTVV.

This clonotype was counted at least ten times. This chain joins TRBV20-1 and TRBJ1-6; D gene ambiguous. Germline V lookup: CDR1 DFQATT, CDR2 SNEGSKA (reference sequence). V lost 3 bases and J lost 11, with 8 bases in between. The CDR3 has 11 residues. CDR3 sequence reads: CSASNETPLHF. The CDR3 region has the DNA TGCAGTGCTAGTAACGAGACACCCCTCCACTTT.

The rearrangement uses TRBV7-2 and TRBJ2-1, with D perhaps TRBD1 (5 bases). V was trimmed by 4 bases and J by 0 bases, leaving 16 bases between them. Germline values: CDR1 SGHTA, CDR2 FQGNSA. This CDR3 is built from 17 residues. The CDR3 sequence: CASSSPLGRGSYNEQFF. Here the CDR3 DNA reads TGTGCCAGCAGCTCCCCCCTAGGAAGGGGCTCCTACAATGAGCAGTTCTTC.

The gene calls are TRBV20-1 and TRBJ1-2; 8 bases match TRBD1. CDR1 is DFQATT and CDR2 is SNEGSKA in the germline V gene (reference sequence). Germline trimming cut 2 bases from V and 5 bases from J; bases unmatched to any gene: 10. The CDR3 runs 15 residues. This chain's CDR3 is CSARLDRGAGYGYTF. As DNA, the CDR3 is TGCAGTGCTAGACTCGACAGGGGCGCTGGGTATGGCTACACCTTC.

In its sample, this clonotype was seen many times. As DNA, the CDR3 is TGTGCCAGCTCTCCCATTAGCAATCAGCCCCAGCATTTT. As protein: CASSPISNQPQHF. The V call is TRBV2, the J call TRBJ1-5; D remains ambiguous. With 8 bases removed from V and 0 bases from J, the gap between germline ends came to 8 bases. This CDR3 comprises 13 residues. The germline V gene encodes CDR1 SNHLY and CDR2 FYNNEI. Full variable domain (rest looked up from reference TRBV2 and TRBJ1-5): EPEVTQTPSHQVTQMGQEVILRCVPISNHLYFYWYRQILGQKVEFLVSFYNNEISEKSEIFDDQFSVERPDGSNFTLKIRSTKLEDSAMYFCASSPISNQPQHFGDGTRLSIL.

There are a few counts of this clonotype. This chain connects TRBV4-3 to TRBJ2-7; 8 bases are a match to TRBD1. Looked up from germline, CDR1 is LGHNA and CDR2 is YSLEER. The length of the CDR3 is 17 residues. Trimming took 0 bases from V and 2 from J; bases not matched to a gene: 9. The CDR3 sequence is CASSQDAFQGAAYEQYF. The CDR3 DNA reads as TGCGCCAGCAGCCAAGATGCATTTCAGGGGGCGGCCTACGAGCAGTACTTC.

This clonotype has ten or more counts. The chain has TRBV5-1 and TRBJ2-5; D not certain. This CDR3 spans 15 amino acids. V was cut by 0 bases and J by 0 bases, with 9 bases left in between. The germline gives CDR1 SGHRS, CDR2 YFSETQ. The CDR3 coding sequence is TGCGCCAGCAGCTTGGTAGCTTCGTACCAAGAGACCCAGTACTTC. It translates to CASSLVASYQETQYF.

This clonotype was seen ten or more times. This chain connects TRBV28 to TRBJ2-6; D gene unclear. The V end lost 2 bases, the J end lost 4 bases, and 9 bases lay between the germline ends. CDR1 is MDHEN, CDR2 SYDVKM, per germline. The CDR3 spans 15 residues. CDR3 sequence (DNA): TGTGCCAGCAGTTTACCTTGGGGAGGGGCCAACGTCCTGACTTTC. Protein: CASSLPWGGANVLTF.

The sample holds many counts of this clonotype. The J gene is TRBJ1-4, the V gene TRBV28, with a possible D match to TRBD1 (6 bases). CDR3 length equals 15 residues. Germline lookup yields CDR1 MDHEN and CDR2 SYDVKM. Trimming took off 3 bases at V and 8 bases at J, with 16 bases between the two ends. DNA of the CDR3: TGTGCCAGCAGTTTTTCGGGGGGCGTTGGCGAAAAACTGTTTTTT. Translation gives CASSFSGGVGEKLFF. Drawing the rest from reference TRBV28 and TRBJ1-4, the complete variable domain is DVKVTQSSRYLVKRTGEKVFLECVQDMDHENMFWYRQDPGLGLRLIYFSYDVKMKEKGDIPEGYSVSREKKERFSLILESASTNQTSMYLCASSFSGGVGEKLFFGSGTQLSVL.

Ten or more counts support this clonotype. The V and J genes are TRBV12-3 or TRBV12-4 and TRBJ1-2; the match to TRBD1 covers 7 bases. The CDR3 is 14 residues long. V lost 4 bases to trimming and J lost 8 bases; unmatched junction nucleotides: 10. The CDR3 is CASSSSAGTEGYTF. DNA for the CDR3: TGTGCCAGCAGTTCGTCAGCCGGGACAGAGGGCTACACCTTC.